This is a list of T cell receptor beta chains from one sample in a study of long-term antiretroviral therapy in people with HIV. Generated by immunoSEQ multiplex PCR, the TCRdb table keeps only in-frame clones and is missing some. The sample has about 29,000 clones, 70% to 90% seen once. The source was unsorted PBMCs, collected approximately 5 years before starting antiretroviral therapy. Receptor source: a man aged 50 or older with HIV. Both conserved end residues are part of each CDR3. The order of the fields is clone size, J gene, D gene, V gene, CDR3 DNA, CDR3 protein. The D gene is left open where the match is weak. For some rows the clone size is stated as once, few or many, or as a class when expanded; others skip it.

clone size: few; J gene: TRBJ2-7; D gene: -; V gene: TRBV12-5; CDR3 DNA: TGTGCTAGTGGTTCCCTAGCGTTCGAGCAGTACTTC; CDR3 protein: CASGSLAFEQYF
clone size: -; J gene: TRBJ2-7; D gene: TRBD1; V gene: TRBV5-8; CDR3 DNA: TGTGCCAGCAGCTTGGCCCAGGACAGGCCTTCCTACGAGCAGTACTTC; CDR3 protein: CASSLAQDRPSYEQYF
clone size: -; J gene: TRBJ2-7; D gene: TRBD1; V gene: TRBV5-1; CDR3 DNA: TGCGCCAGCAGCCGAAACTACAGGGGGCAGGAGTACGAGCAGTACTTC; CDR3 protein: CASSRNYRGQEYEQYF
clone size: once; J gene: TRBJ2-7; D gene: -; V gene: TRBV7-9; CDR3 DNA: TGTGCCAGCAGCCCGCTTACTTACGAGCAGTACTTC; CDR3 protein: CASSPLTYEQYF
clone size: -; J gene: TRBJ1-4; D gene: -; V gene: TRBV7-9; CDR3 DNA: TGTGCCAGCAGCTCAGACAGGCTTAATGAAAAACTGTTTTTT; CDR3 protein: CASSSDRLNEKLFF
clone size: -; J gene: TRBJ1-1; D gene: -; V gene: TRBV18; CDR3 DNA: TGTGCCAGCTCACCACGATTTGGCCGGGGGTACACTGAAGCTTTCTTT; CDR3 protein: CASSPRFGRGYTEAFF
clone size: -; J gene: TRBJ1-2; D gene: -; V gene: TRBV28; CDR3 DNA: TGTGCCAGCACCCCCCAGGACGGATTTAACTATGGCTACACCTTC; CDR3 protein: CASTPQDGFNYGYTF
clone size: few; J gene: TRBJ2-6; D gene: -; V gene: TRBV11-2; CDR3 DNA: TGTGCCAGCAGGGGGTCCTTCTCTGGGGCCAACGTCCTGACTTTC; CDR3 protein: CASRGSFSGANVLTF
clone size: -; J gene: TRBJ2-1; D gene: -; V gene: TRBV28; CDR3 DNA: TGTGCCAGCACCGCCCCGCCCAGCTCCTACAATGAGCAGTTCTTC; CDR3 protein: CASTAPPSSYNEQFF
clone size: -; J gene: TRBJ1-4; D gene: -; V gene: TRBV5-1; CDR3 DNA: TGCGCCAGCGGGGACCCGGGCGAAAAACTGTTTTTT; CDR3 protein: CASGDPGEKLFF
clone size: -; J gene: TRBJ2-3; D gene: -; V gene: TRBV18; CDR3 DNA: TGTGCCAGCTCACCATTAGGGACAGATACGCAGTATTTT; CDR3 protein: CASSPLGTDTQYF
clone size: -; J gene: TRBJ2-6; D gene: -; V gene: TRBV2; CDR3 DNA: TGTGCCAGCAGTGTAAGACAGACCCTCTCTGGGGCCAACGTCCTGACTTTC; CDR3 protein: CASSVRQTLSGANVLTF
clone size: -; J gene: TRBJ2-5; D gene: -; V gene: TRBV7-8; CDR3 DNA: TGTGCCAGCAGCCTAAAGGGAGGTAGTGGGACCCAGTACTTC; CDR3 protein: CASSLKGGSGTQYF
clone size: -; J gene: TRBJ1-4; D gene: -; V gene: TRBV6-1; CDR3 DNA: TGTGCCAGCAGTGAATTTGGGGGGAGAGAAAAACTGTTTTTT; CDR3 protein: CASSEFGGREKLFF
clone size: -; J gene: TRBJ2-1; D gene: TRBD1; V gene: TRBV6-5; CDR3 DNA: TGTGCCAGCAGTTATCGACAGGGACACAATGAGCAGTTCTTC; CDR3 protein: CASSYRQGHNEQFF
clone size: -; J gene: TRBJ1-2; D gene: -; V gene: TRBV14; CDR3 DNA: TGTGCCAGCAGCCTCCTTGGGACGTCGGGGGTAGACTATGGCTACACCTTC; CDR3 protein: CASSLLGTSGVDYGYTF
clone size: -; J gene: TRBJ1-5; D gene: -; V gene: TRBV7-9; CDR3 DNA: TGTGCCAGCAGTGGAGGATGGCATTTGGTGGGCAATCAGCCCCAGCATTTT; CDR3 protein: CASSGGWHLVGNQPQHF
clone size: -; J gene: TRBJ1-2; D gene: -; V gene: TRBV2; CDR3 DNA: TGTGCCAGCAGTGGGGCAGGGAGGAATGGCTACACCTTC; CDR3 protein: CASSGAGRNGYTF
clone size: -; J gene: TRBJ2-3; D gene: TRBD2; V gene: TRBV5-8; CDR3 DNA: TGTGCCAGCAGCTTGGAGACTAGCGGGATCGGGACAGATACGCAGTATTTT; CDR3 protein: CASSLETSGIGTDTQYF
clone size: once; J gene: TRBJ2-7; D gene: TRBD1; V gene: TRBV6-1; CDR3 DNA: TGTGCCAGCAGTGAACGGGCAGGGGGCGGCGAGCAGTACTTC; CDR3 protein: CASSERAGGGEQYF
clone size: -; J gene: TRBJ1-5; D gene: -; V gene: TRBV2; CDR3 DNA: TGTGCCAGCACCCCTGCTGCGGAAGGTCAGCCCCAGCATTTT; CDR3 protein: CASTPAAEGQPQHF
clone size: -; J gene: TRBJ1-2; D gene: -; V gene: TRBV7-9; CDR3 DNA: TGTGCCAGCAGCTTAAGGGCAGTACCTAACTATGGCTACACCTTC; CDR3 protein: CASSLRAVPNYGYTF
clone size: -; J gene: TRBJ1-1; D gene: TRBD1; V gene: TRBV29-1; CDR3 DNA: TGCAGCGTCTTAAAGACAGGGTGGAACACTGAAGCTTTCTTT; CDR3 protein: CSVLKTGWNTEAFF
clone size: few; J gene: TRBJ2-1; D gene: -; V gene: TRBV7-3; CDR3 DNA: TGTGCCAGCAGCTCCCCTCCCGGCGGGCTTCCCTCCTACAATGAGCAGTTCTTC; CDR3 protein: CASSSPPGGLPSYNEQFF
clone size: -; J gene: TRBJ1-4; D gene: -; V gene: TRBV18; CDR3 DNA: TGTGCCAGCTCACCTGGGGCCCCCCCTACCGGAAAACTGTTTTTT; CDR3 protein: CASSPGAPPTGKLFF
clone size: -; J gene: TRBJ1-6; D gene: -; V gene: TRBV6-5; CDR3 DNA: TGTGCCAGCAGTCCACACATCTTTCCCCTCCACTTT; CDR3 protein: CASSPHIFPLHF
clone size: -; J gene: TRBJ2-3; D gene: -; V gene: TRBV7-8; CDR3 DNA: TGTGCCAGCAGCTTCGCCGTAAGCACAGATACGCAGTATTTT; CDR3 protein: CASSFAVSTDTQYF
clone size: -; J gene: TRBJ1-6; D gene: -; V gene: TRBV19; CDR3 DNA: TGTGCCAGCCGCATCTCCGCGTACTATAATTCACCCCTCCACTTT; CDR3 protein: CASRISAYYNSPLHF
clone size: once; J gene: TRBJ2-1; D gene: TRBD2; V gene: TRBV7-2; CDR3 DNA: TGTGCCAGCAGCCGAGCGGGGGGGCCTAGTGAGCAGTTCTTC; CDR3 protein: CASSRAGGPSEQFF
clone size: -; J gene: TRBJ1-4; D gene: -; V gene: TRBV10-2; CDR3 DNA: TGCGCCAGCGCTGACAGTCGGGAAAAACTGTTTTTT; CDR3 protein: CASADSREKLFF
clone size: -; J gene: TRBJ2-1; D gene: -; V gene: TRBV30; CDR3 DNA: TGTGCCTGGAGCCAGGACTCCCCCTTGAATGAGCAGTTCTTC; CDR3 protein: CAWSQDSPLNEQFF
clone size: -; J gene: TRBJ2-1; D gene: TRBD1; V gene: TRBV7-9; CDR3 DNA: TGTGCCAGCAGCTTAGCCCCCGGGACAGCCTATGATGAGCAGTTCTTC; CDR3 protein: CASSLAPGTAYDEQFF
clone size: -; J gene: TRBJ2-1; D gene: -; V gene: TRBV9; CDR3 DNA: TGTGCCAGCAGCGGCGGTTCCTACAATGAGCAGTTCTTC; CDR3 protein: CASSGGSYNEQFF
clone size: -; J gene: TRBJ2-1; D gene: TRBD2; V gene: TRBV30; CDR3 DNA: TGTGCCTGGAGTAAGATGGGGGGGGCCTACAATGAGCAGTTCTTC; CDR3 protein: CAWSKMGGAYNEQFF
clone size: -; J gene: TRBJ2-6; D gene: -; V gene: TRBV6-1; CDR3 DNA: TGTGCCAGCAGTGATGAAGGGGTAACTGGGGCCAACGTCCTGACTTTC; CDR3 protein: CASSDEGVTGANVLTF
clone size: few; J gene: TRBJ1-5; D gene: -; V gene: TRBV18; CDR3 DNA: TGTGCCAGCTCACCACCGGGGCAGTATCAGCCCCAGCATTTT; CDR3 protein: CASSPPGQYQPQHF
clone size: -; J gene: TRBJ2-7; D gene: -; V gene: TRBV11-2; CDR3 DNA: TGTGCCAGCAGCTTAGTAGGGCAGGATGACGAGCAGTACTTC; CDR3 protein: CASSLVGQDDEQYF
clone size: once; J gene: TRBJ2-3; D gene: -; V gene: TRBV7-9; CDR3 DNA: TGTGCCAGCAGCTTCCCCGGGGGTGATACGCAGTATTTT; CDR3 protein: CASSFPGGDTQYF
clone size: -; J gene: TRBJ1-2; D gene: TRBD1; V gene: TRBV7-9; CDR3 DNA: TGTGCCAGCAGCCGGGGACAGATATATGGCTACACCTTC; CDR3 protein: CASSRGQIYGYTF
clone size: -; J gene: TRBJ2-2; D gene: TRBD2; V gene: TRBV19; CDR3 DNA: TGTGCCAGTAGTATGACTAGCGGGAGGGCTCCCGGGGAGCTGTTTTTT; CDR3 protein: CASSMTSGRAPGELFF
clone size: -; J gene: TRBJ2-7; D gene: -; V gene: TRBV5-5; CDR3 DNA: TGTGCCAGCAGCTTGGCAGGCACTATCTACGAGCAGTACTTC; CDR3 protein: CASSLAGTIYEQYF
clone size: -; J gene: TRBJ1-3; D gene: -; V gene: TRBV9; CDR3 DNA: TGTGCCAGCAGCCTCGAGGGGTTTTCTGGAAACACCATATATTTT; CDR3 protein: CASSLEGFSGNTIYF
clone size: -; J gene: TRBJ2-5; D gene: -; V gene: TRBV5-1; CDR3 DNA: TGCGCCAGCAGCTTGGCGGAGTACCAAGAGACCCAGTACTTC; CDR3 protein: CASSLAEYQETQYF
clone size: once; J gene: TRBJ2-1; D gene: TRBD2; V gene: TRBV5-1; CDR3 DNA: TGCGCCAGCACCACGGAGGGGTTTCGGGCGGGGGGCCAATACAATGAGCAGTTCTTC; CDR3 protein: CASTTEGFRAGGQYNEQFF
clone size: -; J gene: TRBJ2-6; D gene: TRBD1; V gene: TRBV19; CDR3 DNA: TGTGCCAGTAGTATGGCAGGGGGCGCTGGGGCCAACGTCCTGACTTTC; CDR3 protein: CASSMAGGAGANVLTF
clone size: -; J gene: TRBJ1-2; D gene: -; V gene: TRBV6-1; CDR3 DNA: TGTGCCAGCAGTGAAACCGGGGGTGGCGGCTACACCTTC; CDR3 protein: CASSETGGGGYTF
clone size: -; J gene: TRBJ1-5; D gene: TRBD1; V gene: TRBV19; CDR3 DNA: TGTGCCAGTAAGGGCATAGATTTCGGCCGGGACAGAGATCAGCCCCAGCATTTT; CDR3 protein: CASKGIDFGRDRDQPQHF